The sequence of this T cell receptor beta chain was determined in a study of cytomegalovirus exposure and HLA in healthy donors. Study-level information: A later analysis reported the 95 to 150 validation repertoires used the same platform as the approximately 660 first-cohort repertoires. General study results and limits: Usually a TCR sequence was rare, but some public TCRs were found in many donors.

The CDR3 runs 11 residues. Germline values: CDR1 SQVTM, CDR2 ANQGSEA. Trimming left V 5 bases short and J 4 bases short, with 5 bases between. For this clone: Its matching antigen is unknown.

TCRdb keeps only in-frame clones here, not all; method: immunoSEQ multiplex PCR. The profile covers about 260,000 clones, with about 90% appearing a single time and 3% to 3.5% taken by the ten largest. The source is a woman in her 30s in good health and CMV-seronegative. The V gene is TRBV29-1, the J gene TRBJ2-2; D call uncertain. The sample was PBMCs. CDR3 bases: TGCAGCGTTCGGATCACCGGGGAGCTGTTTTTT. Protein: CSVRITGELFF.